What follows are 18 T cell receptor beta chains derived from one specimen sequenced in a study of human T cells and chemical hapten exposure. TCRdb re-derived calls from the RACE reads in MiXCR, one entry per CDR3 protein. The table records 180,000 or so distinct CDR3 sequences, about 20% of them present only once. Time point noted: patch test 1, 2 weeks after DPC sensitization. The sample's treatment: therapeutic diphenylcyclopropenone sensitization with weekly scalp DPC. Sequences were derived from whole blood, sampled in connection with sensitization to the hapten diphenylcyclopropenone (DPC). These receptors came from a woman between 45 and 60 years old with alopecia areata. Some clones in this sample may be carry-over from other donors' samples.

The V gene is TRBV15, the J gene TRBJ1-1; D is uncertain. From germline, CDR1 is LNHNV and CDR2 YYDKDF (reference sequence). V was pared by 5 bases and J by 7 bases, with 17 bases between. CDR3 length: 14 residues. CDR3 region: CATSLRTLTDEAFF. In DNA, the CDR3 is TGTGCCACCAGCCTACGGACCCTAACTGATGAAGCTTTCTTT.

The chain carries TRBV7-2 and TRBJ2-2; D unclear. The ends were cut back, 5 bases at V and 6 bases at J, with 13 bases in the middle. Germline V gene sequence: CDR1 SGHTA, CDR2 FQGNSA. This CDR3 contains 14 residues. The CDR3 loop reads CASSLHLGAGELFF. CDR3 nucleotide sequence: TGTGCCAGCAGCCTCCATCTTGGCGCCGGGGAGCTGTTTTTT.

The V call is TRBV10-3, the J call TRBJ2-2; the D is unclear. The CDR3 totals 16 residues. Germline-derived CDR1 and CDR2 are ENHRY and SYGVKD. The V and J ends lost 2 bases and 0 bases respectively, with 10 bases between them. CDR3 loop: CAISEAGRTNTGELFF. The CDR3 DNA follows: TGTGCCATCAGTGAGGCAGGACGGACGAACACCGGGGAGCTGTTTTTT.

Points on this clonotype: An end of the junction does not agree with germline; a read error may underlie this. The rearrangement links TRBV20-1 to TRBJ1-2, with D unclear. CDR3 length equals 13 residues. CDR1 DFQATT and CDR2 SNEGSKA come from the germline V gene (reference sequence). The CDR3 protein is CNASTQANYGYTF. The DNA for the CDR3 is TGCAATGCTAGTACCCAAGCTAACTATGGCTACACCTTC.

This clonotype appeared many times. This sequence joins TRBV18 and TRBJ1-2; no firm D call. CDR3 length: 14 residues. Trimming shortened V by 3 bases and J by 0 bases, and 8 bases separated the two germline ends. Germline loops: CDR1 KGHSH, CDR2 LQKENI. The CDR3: CASSPVNSNYGYTF. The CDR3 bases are TGTGCCAGCTCACCCGTAAATTCTAACTATGGCTACACCTTC.

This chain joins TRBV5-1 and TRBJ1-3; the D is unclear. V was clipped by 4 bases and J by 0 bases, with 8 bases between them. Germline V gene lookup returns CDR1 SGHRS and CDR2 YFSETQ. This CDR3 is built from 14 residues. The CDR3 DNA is TGCGCCAGCAGCCCGTACAACTCTGGAAACACCATATATTTT. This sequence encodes CASSPYNSGNTIYF.

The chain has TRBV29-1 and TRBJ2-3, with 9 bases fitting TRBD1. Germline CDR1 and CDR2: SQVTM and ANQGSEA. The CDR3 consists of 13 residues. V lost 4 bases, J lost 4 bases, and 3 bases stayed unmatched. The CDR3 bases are TGCAGCGTTGGACAGGGGGTCCCAGATACGCAGTATTTT. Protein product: CSVGQGVPDTQYF.

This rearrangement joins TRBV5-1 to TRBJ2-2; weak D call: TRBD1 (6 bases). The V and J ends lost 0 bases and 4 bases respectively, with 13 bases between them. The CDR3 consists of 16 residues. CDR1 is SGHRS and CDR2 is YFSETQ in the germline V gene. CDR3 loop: CASSLGGGPSTGELFF. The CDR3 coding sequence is TGCGCCAGCAGCTTGGGAGGGGGACCTTCCACCGGGGAGCTGTTTTTT.

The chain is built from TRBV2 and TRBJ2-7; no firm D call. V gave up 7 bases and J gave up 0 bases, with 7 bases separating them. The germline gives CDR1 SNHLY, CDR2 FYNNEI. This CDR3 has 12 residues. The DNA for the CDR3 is TGTGCCAGCACTTGGGTCTCCTACGAGCAGTACTTC. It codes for CASTWVSYEQYF. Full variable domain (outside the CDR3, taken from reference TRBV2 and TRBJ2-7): EPEVTQTPSHQVTQMGQEVILRCVPISNHLYFYWYRQILGQKVEFLVSFYNNEISEKSEIFDDQFSVERPDGSNFTLKIRSTKLEDSAMYFCASTWVSYEQYFGPGTRLTVT.

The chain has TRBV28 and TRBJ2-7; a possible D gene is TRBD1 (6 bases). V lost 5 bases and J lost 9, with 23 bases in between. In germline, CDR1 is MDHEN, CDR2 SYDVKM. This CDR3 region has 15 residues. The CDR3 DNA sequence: TGTGCCAGCAGTGCCACAGGGTTTCCCTTGGGCGGGCAGTACTTC. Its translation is CASSATGFPLGGQYF.

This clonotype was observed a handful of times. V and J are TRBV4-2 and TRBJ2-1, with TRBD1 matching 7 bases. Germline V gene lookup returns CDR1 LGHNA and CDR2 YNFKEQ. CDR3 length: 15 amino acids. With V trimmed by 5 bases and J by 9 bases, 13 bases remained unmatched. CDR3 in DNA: TGTGCCAGCAGCGCCGAGCAAGGGGGCCGGGTTGAGCAGTTCTTC. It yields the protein CASSAEQGGRVEQFF.

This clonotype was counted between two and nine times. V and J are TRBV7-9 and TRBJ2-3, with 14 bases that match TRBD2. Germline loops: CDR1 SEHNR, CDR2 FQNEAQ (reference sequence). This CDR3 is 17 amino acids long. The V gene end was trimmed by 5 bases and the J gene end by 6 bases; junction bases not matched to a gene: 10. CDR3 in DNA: TGTGCCAGCAGCCAGATACGACTAGCGGGAGGGCATGATACGCAGTATTTT. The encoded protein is CASSQIRLAGGHDTQYF.

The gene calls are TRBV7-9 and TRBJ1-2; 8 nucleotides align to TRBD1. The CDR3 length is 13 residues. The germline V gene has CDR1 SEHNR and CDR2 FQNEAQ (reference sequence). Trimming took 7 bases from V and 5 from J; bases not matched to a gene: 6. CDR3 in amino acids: CASNPGQGYGYTF. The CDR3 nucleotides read TGTGCCAGCAACCCAGGACAGGGATATGGCTACACCTTC.

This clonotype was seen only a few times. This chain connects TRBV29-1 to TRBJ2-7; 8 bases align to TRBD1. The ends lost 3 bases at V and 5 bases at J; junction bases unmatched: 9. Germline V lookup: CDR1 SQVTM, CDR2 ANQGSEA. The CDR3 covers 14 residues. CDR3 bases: TGCAGCGTTGATCGGACAGGGTCAGGCAACGAGCAGTACTTC. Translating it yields CSVDRTGSGNEQYF.

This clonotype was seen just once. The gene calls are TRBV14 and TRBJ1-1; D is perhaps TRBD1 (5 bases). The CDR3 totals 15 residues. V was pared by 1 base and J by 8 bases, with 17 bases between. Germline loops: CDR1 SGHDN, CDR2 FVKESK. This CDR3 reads CASSQALGAYGEAFF. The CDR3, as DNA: TGTGCCAGCAGCCAAGCACTAGGGGCGTACGGAGAAGCTTTCTTT.

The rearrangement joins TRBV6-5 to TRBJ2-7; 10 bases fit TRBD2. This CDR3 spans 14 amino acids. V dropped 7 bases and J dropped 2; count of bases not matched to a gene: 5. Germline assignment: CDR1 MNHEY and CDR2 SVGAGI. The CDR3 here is CASKVAGGPYEQYF. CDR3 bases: TGTGCCAGCAAAGTAGCGGGAGGCCCCTACGAGCAGTACTTC.

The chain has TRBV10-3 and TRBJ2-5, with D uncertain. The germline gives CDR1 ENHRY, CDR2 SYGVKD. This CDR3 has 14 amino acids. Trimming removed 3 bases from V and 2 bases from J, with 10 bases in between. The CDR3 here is CAISDSQLQETQYF. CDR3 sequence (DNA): TGTGCCATCAGTGATTCCCAGCTACAAGAGACCCAGTACTTC.

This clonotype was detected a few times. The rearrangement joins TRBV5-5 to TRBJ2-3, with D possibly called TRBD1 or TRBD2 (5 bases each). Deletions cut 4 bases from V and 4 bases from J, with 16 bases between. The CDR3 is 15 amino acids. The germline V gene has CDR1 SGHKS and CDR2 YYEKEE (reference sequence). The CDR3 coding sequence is TGTGCCAGCAGCCGTCGGGACCTGGCTGCAGATACGCAGTATTTT. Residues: CASSRRDLAADTQYF.